This entry describes one TCR beta chain. The CDR3 totals 19 residues. The germline gives CDR1 SGHTS, CDR2 YDEGEE. The V gene end was trimmed by 2 bases and the J gene end by 0 bases; junction bases not matched to a gene: 6. Those enrolled in Seattle joined during active infection and were followed longitudinally afterward. These data belong to a study of blood T cell repertoires in COVID-19. Study details: Both acute and convalescent COVID-19 samples were obtained from the United States, Italy and Spain. PBMCs, B-cell-depleted T cells, or T cells were the source of the cDNA or gDNA that made up the material.

Per the study methods: Amplified reference gene primers provided the basis for estimating nucleated cell counts. Repertoires were generated with immunoSEQ multiplex PCR, while TCRdb's copy carries only in-frame clones and drops some. V and J calls and clone size follow that table, whereas D and trimming were derived from the DNA. This table has about 370,000 clones, approximately 89% appearing once. The sequenced material came from peripheral blood. The genes are TRBV5-8 and TRBJ2-2, with TRBD2 matching 14 bases. The TCR sequence derives from a woman in her twenties or thirties with COVID-19, enrolled during active disease. The CDR3 DNA is TGTGCCAGCAGCTTTGCCGGACTAGCGGGAGGAGCGAACACCGGGGAGCTGTTTTTT. Translation: CASSFAGLAGGANTGELFF.